This T cell receptor beta chain was profiled in a study of shared clonotypes between healthy human individuals (dated by TCRdb to 2020 to 2021). About the study as a whole: Three men and a couple of women, aged 18 to 49 years, made up the cohort. For each donor, CD4 naive and CD4 memory were each given three plates, CD8 naive was given two plates, and CD8 memory was given one plate. Between about 0.94 and 8.9 billion PBMCs per donor were obtained by leukapheresis. To estimate repertoire size and how much clonotype sharing occurs between individuals, the study deeply sequenced the blood TCR repertoires of roughly 5 healthy adults. Different laboratories and diverse techniques were used to prepare libraries and sequence TCR repertoires, to increase sequencing depth and limit assay-specific biases.

CDR1 and CDR2, per the germline V gene (reference sequence), are SGHKS and YYEKEE. Measured from the cysteine to the phenylalanine, the CDR3 is 17 residues long. Here the CDR3 DNA is all that survives: 51 bases in frame from base 1. Here V drops 4 bases and J drops 2 bases, and the junction holds 9 bases not matched to any gene. TCR CDR3 regions were amplified from genomic DNA by multiplex PCR using the deep immunoSEQ assay. Extracted genomic DNA from each cell subset was distributed evenly across all wells of several immunoSEQ 96-well plates, and each plate was treated as a replicate. Each replicate PCR for sorted subsets received roughly 0.2 ug genomic DNA, equal to around 32,000 T cell genomes. The purified libraries were quantified using a Qubit 3.0 fluorometer, sized with a Bioanalyzer 2100, and then quantified again using the KAPA Library Quantification kit. Every immunoSEQ 96-well plate was sequenced on a separate single-read 150-cycle Illumina NextSeq 550 flow cell. In the paper's pipeline: Because only junctional sequences without quality scores were contained in the immunoSEQ output, filtering matching that applied to full-length reads could not be performed. Sequences were annotated with PyIR, a Python wrapper for IgBLAST v1.9, using IMGT germline references to assign V/J genes and CDR3. Any read was removed if the V/J assignment was weak (E-value above 1e-6), the CDR3 was missing, or the read contained stop codons, out-of-frame junctions, or ambiguous translated residues. V3J clonotypes were defined as sequences sharing an identical inferred V gene, J gene, and CDR3 amino acid sequence. Percentage overlap between repertoires was calculated by dividing the number of shared unique clonotypes by the size of the smaller repertoire. RTK rarefaction, the Chao1 estimator, and Recon v2.1 estimates of unobserved clonotypes were used to assess repertoire richness. For all TCRbeta clonotypes obtained by the gDNA method from a few donors, generation probabilities were computed with OLGA. What TCRdb holds here is the immuneACCESS table cut down to in-frame rearrangements. Part of the clones is not present; checked against another copy, under half of the missing clones reflect an unresolved V gene, and the others are unexplained. The V and J calls and clone size come from that table; D and trimming were worked out from the DNA. This sample holds 1.4 million to 1.5 million clones; approximately 97% were observed only once. Clones ranked in the top ten supply approximately 1% of the sample.

Donors were healthy HIV-negative adults with no recently reported acute infections or vaccinations. Only Caucasian adults living in Nashville, Tennessee, USA were represented among the donors. CD4+ T cells were enriched by magnetic negative selection; naive cells were then positively selected on CD45RA, and the negative fraction formed the memory subset. After blood collection by leukapheresis, PBMCs were isolated using Ficoll-Histopaque density gradient centrifugation and then cryopreserved in the vapor phase of liquid nitrogen. Analytical flow cytometry was used to check the purity and quantity of each magnetically sorted T cell population. From each sorted fraction, genomic DNA was isolated and quantified by UV absorbance on a Nanodrop 2000c. General findings and caveats noted by the study authors: Clonotypes shared by all four sorted-subset donors showed higher generation probabilities than non-shared clonotypes. Only blood was sampled, and tissue TCR repertoires likely differ from those in blood. When a few donors were compared, the shared fraction of clonotypes was around 4.6% for naive CD4, 3.5% to 4% for naive CD8, roughly 2.5% for memory CD4, and 0.35% to 0.4% for memory CD8. Pairwise subsampling indicated that sequencing depth was expected to affect the degree of clonotype sharing among donors. Even with the large sequencing depth, rarefaction of the sorted-subset datasets indicated that sequencing was incomplete. Because the study included a small number of donors, the genetic and exposure-history diversity represented was limited. Naive subsets generally had larger estimated clonotype richness than memory subsets did.

In regard to this clone: Its antigen is not yet known. No clone much larger than this one lies a single base away; base qualities are absent.

The sequence was collected from a man aged 25 to 40 in good health. Recombination joined TRBV5-5 with TRBJ2-7, and TRBD2 aligns with 13 junction nucleotides. The specimen was naive CD4+ T cells sorted from blood. The sample's cell subset or site label, in plain terms: CD45RA+ positively selected. The CDR3 here reads CASSPAGLAGVTYEQYF. Read as DNA, the sequence is TGTGCCAGCAGCCCAGCTGGACTAGCGGGAGTAACCTACGAGCAGTACTTC.